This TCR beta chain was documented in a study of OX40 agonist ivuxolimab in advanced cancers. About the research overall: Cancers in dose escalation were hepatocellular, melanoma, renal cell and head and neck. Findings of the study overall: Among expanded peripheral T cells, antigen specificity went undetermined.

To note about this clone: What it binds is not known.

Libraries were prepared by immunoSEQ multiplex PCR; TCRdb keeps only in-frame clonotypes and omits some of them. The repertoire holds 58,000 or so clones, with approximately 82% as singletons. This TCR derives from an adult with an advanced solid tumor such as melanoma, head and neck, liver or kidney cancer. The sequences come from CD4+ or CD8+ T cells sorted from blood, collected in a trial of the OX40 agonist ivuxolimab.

The CDR3 DNA reads TGCGCCAGCAGCGTGGGACAGCCTGGGAACACTGAAGCTTTCTTT. Translated: CASSVGQPGNTEAFF. This chain uses TRBV5-1 with TRBJ1-1; 7 bases are a match to TRBD1. The germline CDR1 and CDR2 sequences are SGHRS and YFSETQ. With 4 bases clipped from V and 1 base from J, the junction kept 7 bases outside the gene matches. CDR3 length: 15 residues. Full variable domain (missing parts from reference TRBV5-1 and TRBJ1-1): KAGVTQTPRYLIKTRGQQVTLSCSPISGHRSVSWYQQTPGQGLQFLFEYFSETQRNKGNFPGRFSGRQFSNSRSEMNVSTLELGDSALYLCASSVGQPGNTEAFFGQGTRLTVV.